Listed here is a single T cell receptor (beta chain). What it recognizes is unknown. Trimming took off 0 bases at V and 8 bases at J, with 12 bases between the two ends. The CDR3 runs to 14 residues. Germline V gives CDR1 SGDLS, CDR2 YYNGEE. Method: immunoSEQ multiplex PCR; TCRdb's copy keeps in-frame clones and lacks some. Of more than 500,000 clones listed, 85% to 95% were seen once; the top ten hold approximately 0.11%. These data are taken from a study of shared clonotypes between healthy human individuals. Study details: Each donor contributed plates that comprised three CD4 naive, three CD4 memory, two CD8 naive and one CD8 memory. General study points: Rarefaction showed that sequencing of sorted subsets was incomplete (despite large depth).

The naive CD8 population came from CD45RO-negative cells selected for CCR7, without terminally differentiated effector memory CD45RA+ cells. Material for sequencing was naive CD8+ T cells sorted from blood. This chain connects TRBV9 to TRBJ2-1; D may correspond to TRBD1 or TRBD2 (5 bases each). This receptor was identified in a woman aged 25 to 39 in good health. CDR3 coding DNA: TGTGCCAGCAGCGTAGCTTGGGGGAACTATGAGCAGTTCTTC. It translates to CASSVAWGNYEQFF.